The clone carrying this T cell receptor (beta chain) came up once. The antigen is not known. The data belong to a study of shared clonotypes between healthy human individuals. General study points: Researchers found naive subsets generally carried larger estimated richness than memory subsets.

Here immunoSEQ multiplex PCR was the method, and the copy in TCRdb shows in-frame clones only, minus some. The sample gives 1.5 million to 1.9 million clones, 95% to 99% of which show up once; 0.45% is in the top ten. The receptor was derived from a man aged 25 to 40 in good health. The source material was naive CD4+ T cells sorted from blood. Subset denoted: CD45RA+ positively selected.

The CDR3 DNA is TGCGCCAGCAGCTTGGTTGCAAACCACTACAATGAGCAGTTCTTC. Protein: CASSLVANHYNEQFF. The rearrangement links TRBV5-1 to TRBJ2-1; no clear D gene. The V and J ends lost 0 bases and 3 bases respectively, with 10 bases between them. Germline V CDR1 and CDR2: SGHRS, YFSETQ. This CDR3 spans 15 amino acids.